This T cell receptor beta chain emerged from a study of identical twins. This clonotype was observed at least ten times. The ends lost 2 bases at V and 2 bases at J; junction bases unmatched: 3. Germline lookup yields CDR1 DFQATT and CDR2 SNEGSKA (reference sequence). The CDR3 covers 15 residues. TCRdb reprocessed the 5' RACE reads with MiXCR, giving one entry per CDR3 protein. Among roughly 1.6 million distinct CDR3 sequences, roughly 35% were seen once, and the ten largest hold 0.25% to 0.3%. The chain has TRBV20-1 and TRBJ2-3, with 11 bases that match TRBD2. The sequence came from a newborn girl in good health. The sequenced sample consisted of cord blood. CDR3 residues: CSARLAGGPTDTQYF. CDR3 DNA: TGCAGTGCTAGACTAGCGGGAGGACCCACAGATACGCAGTATTTT.